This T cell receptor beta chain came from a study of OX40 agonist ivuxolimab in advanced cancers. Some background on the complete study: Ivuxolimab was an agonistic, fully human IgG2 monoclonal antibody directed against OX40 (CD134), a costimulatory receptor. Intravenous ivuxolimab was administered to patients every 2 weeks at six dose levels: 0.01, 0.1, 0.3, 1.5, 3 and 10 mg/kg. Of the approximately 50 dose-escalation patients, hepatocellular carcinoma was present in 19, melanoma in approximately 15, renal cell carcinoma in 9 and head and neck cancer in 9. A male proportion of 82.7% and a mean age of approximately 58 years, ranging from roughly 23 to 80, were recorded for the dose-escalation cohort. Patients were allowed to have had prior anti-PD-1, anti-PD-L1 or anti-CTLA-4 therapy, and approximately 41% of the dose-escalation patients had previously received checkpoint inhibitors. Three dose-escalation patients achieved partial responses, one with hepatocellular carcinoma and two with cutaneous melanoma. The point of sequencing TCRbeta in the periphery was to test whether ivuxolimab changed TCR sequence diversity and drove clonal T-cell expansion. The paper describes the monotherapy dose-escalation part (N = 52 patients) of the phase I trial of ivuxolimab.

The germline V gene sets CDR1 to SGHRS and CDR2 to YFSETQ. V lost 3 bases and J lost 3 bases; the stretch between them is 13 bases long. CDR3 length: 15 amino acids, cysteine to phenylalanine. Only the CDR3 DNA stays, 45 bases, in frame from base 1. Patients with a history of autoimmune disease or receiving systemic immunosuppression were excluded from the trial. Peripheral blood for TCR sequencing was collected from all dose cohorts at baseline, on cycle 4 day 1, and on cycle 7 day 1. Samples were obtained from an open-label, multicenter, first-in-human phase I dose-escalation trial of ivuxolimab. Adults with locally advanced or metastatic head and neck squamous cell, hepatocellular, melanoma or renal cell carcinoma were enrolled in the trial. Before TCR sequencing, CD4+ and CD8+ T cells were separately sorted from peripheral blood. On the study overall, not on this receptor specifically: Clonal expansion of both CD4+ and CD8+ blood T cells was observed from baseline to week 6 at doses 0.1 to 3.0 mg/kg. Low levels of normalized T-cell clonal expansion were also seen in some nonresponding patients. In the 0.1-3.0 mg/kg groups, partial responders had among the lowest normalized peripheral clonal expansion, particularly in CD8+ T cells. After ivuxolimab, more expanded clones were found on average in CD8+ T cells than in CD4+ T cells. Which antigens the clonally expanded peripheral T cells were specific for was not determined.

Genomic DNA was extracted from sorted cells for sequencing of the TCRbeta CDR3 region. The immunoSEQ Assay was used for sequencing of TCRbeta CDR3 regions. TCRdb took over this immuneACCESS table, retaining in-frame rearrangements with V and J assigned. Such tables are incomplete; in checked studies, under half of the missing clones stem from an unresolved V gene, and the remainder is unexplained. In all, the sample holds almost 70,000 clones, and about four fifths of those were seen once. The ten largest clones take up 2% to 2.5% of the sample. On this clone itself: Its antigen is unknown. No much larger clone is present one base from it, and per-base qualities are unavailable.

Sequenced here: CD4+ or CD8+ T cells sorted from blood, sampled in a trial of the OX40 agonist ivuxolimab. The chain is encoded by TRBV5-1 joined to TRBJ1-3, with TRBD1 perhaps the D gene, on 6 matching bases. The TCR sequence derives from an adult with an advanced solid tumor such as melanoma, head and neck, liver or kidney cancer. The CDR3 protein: CASSSDSRGGNTIYF. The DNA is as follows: TGCGCCAGCAGCTCGGACAGTCGGGGTGGAAACACCATATATTTT.